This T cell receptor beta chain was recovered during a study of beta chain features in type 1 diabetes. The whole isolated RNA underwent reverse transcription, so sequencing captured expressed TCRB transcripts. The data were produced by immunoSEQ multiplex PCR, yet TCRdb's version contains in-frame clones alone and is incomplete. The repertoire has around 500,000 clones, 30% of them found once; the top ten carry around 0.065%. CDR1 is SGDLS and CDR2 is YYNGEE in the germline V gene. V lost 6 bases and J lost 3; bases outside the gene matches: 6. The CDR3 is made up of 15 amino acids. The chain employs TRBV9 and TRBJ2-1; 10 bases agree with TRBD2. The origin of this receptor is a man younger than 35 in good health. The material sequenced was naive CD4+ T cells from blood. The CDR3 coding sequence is TGTGCCAGCACCCCGGGACTAGCGAACTACAATGAGCAGTTCTTC. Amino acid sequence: CASTPGLANYNEQFF.